This T cell receptor (beta chain) stems from a study of Graves' ophthalmopathy and Graves' hyperthyroidism. TCR beta CDR3 regions were amplified from RNA transcripts. HTBI primers were employed in first-round RT-PCR, then a second-round multiplex PCR followed. A single record per CDR3 protein comes from TCRdb applying MiXCR to the multiplex PCR reads. The sample includes approximately 700,000 distinct CDR3 sequences, approximately 40% seen only once; the top ten take 40% to 55%. The sequence was obtained from an adult man with Graves' ophthalmopathy. Material for sequencing was peripheral blood.

CDR3: CASSLKGGRGSYEQYF. Here the CDR3 DNA reads TGTGCCAGCAGCCTTAAAGGCGGGAGGGGATCCTACGAGCAGTACTTC. V and J are TRBV5-6 and TRBJ2-7; 9 bases align to TRBD2. The CDR3 contains 16 residues. Germline CDR1 and CDR2: SGHDT and YYEEEE. V gave up 4 bases and J gave up 1 base; unmatched junction bases: 9.